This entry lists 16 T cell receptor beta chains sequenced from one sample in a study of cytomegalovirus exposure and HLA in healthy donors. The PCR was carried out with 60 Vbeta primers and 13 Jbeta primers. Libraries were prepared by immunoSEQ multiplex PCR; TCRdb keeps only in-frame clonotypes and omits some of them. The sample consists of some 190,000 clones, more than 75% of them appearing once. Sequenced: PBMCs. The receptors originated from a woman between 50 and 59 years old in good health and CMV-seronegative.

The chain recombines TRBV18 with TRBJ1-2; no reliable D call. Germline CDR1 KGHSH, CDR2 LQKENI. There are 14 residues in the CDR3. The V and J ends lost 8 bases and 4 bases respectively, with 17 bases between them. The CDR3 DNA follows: TGTGCCAGCGCGACTCTTATGGAGGGCTATGGCTACACCTTC. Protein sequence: CASATLMEGYGYTF. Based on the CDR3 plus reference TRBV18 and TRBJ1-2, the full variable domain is NAGVMQNPRHLVRRRGQEARLRCSPMKGHSHVYWYRQLPEEGLKFMVYLQKENIIDESGMPKERFSAEFPKEGPSILRIQQVVRGDSAAYFCASATLMEGYGYTFGSGTRLTVV.

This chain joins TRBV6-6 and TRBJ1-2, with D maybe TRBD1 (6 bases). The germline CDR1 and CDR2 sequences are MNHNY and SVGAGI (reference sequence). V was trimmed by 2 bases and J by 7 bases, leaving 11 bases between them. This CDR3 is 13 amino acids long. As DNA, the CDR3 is TGTGCCAGCAGTTACGGGGGCCGAAGTGGCTACACCTTC. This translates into CASSYGGRSGYTF.

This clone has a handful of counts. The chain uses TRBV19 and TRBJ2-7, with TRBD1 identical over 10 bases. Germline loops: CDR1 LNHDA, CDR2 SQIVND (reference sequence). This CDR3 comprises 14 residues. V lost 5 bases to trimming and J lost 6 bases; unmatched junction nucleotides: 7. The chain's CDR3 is CASSRTGTGVEQYF. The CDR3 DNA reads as TGTGCCAGTAGTCGGACCGGGACAGGGGTCGAGCAGTACTTC.

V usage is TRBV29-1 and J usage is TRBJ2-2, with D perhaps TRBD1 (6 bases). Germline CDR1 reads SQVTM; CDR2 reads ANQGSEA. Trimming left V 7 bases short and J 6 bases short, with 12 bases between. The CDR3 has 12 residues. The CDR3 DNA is TGCAGCGCGACATCAGGGGCCGGGGAGCTGTTTTTT. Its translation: CSATSGAGELFF.

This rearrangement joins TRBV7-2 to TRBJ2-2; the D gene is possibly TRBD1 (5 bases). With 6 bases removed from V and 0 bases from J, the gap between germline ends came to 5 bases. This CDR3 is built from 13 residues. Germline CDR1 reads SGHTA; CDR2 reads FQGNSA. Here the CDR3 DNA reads TGTGCCAGCAGAGGGGCGAACACCGGGGAGCTGTTTTTT. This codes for CASRGANTGELFF.

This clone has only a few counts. The CDR3 sequence: CASSSDGQGREQYF. CDR3 sequence (DNA): TGCGCCAGCAGCTCGGACGGACAGGGCCGGGAGCAGTACTTC. The rearrangement uses TRBV5-1 and TRBJ2-7, with 8 bases lining up with TRBD1. CDR1 is SGHRS and CDR2 is YFSETQ in the germline V gene. With 3 bases clipped from V and 7 bases from J, the junction kept 9 bases outside the gene matches. This CDR3 has 14 residues.

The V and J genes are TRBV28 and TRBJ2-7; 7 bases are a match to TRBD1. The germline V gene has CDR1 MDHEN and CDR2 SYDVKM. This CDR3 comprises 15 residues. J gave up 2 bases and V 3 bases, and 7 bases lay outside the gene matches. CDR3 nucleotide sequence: TGTGCCAGCAGTTTTCATCAGGGGGACCCCTACGAGCAGTACTTC. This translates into CASSFHQGDPYEQYF.

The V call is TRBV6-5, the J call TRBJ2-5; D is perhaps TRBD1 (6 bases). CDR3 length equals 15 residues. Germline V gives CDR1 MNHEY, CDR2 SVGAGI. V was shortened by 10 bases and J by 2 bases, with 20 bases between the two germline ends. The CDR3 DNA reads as TGTGCCACTTCAGTACAGGGCGTCTGGCAAGAGACCCAGTACTTC. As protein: CATSVQGVWQETQYF.

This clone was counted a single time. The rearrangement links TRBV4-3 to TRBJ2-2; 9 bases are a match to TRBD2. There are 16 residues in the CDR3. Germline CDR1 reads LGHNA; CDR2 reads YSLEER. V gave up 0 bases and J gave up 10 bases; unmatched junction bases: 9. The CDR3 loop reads CASSQDHETSGMELFF. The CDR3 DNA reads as TGCGCCAGCAGCCAAGATCACGAGACTAGCGGTATGGAGCTGTTTTTT.

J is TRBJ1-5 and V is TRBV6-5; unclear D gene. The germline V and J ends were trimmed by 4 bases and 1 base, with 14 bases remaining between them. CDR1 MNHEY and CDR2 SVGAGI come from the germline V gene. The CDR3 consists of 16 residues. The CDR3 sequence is CASSSKGERSNQPQHF. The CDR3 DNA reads TGTGCCAGCAGTTCAAAAGGAGAGAGAAGCAATCAGCCCCAGCATTTT.

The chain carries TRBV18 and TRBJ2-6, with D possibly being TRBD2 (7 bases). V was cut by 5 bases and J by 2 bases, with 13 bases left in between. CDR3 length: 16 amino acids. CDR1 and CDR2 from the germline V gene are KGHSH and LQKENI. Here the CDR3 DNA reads TGTGCCAGCTCAACAACGGGGGGCGCTGGGGCCAACGTCCTGACTTTC. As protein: CASSTTGGAGANVLTF.

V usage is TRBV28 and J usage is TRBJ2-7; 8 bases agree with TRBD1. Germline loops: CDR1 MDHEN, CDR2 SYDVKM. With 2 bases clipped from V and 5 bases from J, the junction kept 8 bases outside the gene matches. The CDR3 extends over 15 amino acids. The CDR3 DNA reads TGTGCCAGCAGTTTACTGACCCAGGGGGCACACGAGCAGTACTTC. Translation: CASSLLTQGAHEQYF.

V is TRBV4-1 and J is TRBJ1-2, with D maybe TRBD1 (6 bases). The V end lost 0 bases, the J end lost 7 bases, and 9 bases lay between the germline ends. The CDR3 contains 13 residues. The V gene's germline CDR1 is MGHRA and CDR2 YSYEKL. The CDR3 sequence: CASSQDRGGGYTF. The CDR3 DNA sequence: TGCGCCAGCAGCCAAGACAGGGGTGGTGGCTACACCTTC.

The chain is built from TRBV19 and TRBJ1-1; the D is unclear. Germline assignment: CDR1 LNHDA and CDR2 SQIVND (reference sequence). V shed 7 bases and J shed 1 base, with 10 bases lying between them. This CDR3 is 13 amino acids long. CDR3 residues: CASTLGRNTEAFF. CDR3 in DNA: TGTGCCAGTACCCTCGGGAGGAACACTGAAGCTTTCTTT.

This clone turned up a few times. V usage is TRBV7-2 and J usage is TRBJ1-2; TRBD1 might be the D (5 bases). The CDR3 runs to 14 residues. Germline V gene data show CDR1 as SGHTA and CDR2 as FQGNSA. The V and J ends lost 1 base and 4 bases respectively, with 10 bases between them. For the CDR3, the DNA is TGTGCCAGCAGCTTAGGTCGGGGGAGCTATGGCTACACCTTC. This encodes CASSLGRGSYGYTF.

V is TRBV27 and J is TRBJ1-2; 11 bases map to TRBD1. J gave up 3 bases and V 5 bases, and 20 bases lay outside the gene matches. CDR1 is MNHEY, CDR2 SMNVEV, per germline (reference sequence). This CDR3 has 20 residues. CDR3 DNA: TGTGCCAGCAGTCCGGAATATCGCGTTAGGACAGGGGGCCTGGACTATGGCTACACCTTC. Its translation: CASSPEYRVRTGGLDYGYTF.